These 17 T cell receptor beta chains came from one sample sequenced in a study of response to subunit inactivated influenza vaccine. One entry per CDR3 protein results from TCRdb running MiXCR on the RT-PCR reads. The repertoire holds about 190,000 distinct CDR3 sequences, with about an eighth as singletons. Sequenced material: CD8+ T cells sorted from PBMCs, taken around 5 days after vaccination. These receptor sequences come from a man between 45 and 60 years old who received an inactivated influenza vaccine.

This chain joins TRBV28 and TRBJ2-7; 11 bases match TRBD1. V lost 4 bases to trimming and J lost 2 bases; unmatched junction nucleotides: 4. The CDR3 is 15 residues long. The germline V gene encodes CDR1 MDHEN and CDR2 SYDVKM. This chain's CDR3 is CASSSLGQGAYEQYF. CDR3 nucleotides: TGTGCCAGCAGTTCCTTGGGACAGGGGGCCTACGAGCAGTACTTC.

This clonotype was seen ten or more times. The chain has TRBV7-9 and TRBJ1-3; TRBD1 agrees at 8 bases. Germline lookup yields CDR1 SEHNR and CDR2 FQNEAQ (reference sequence). The ends lost 5 bases at V and 4 bases at J; junction bases unmatched: 7. CDR3 length: 15 residues. The CDR3 loop reads CASSARTGKGNTIYF. CDR3 DNA sequence: TGTGCCAGCAGCGCCCGGACAGGGAAAGGAAACACCATATATTTT.

This clonotype was detected a few times. This chain joins TRBV3-1 and TRBJ2-1; 15 bases are shared with TRBD2. The germline CDR1 and CDR2 sequences are LGHDT and YNNKEL (reference sequence). CDR3 size: 16 residues. Trimming cost V 1 base and J 10 bases; bases outside gene matches: 5. This chain's CDR3 is CASSQGTSGRAVEQFF. The CDR3 coding sequence is TGTGCCAGCAGCCAAGGGACTAGCGGGAGGGCCGTAGAGCAGTTCTTC.

This clonotype was seen only a few times. The genes are TRBV4-1 and TRBJ2-7, with 10 bases lining up with TRBD1. Germline trimming cut 3 bases from V and 5 bases from J; bases unmatched to any gene: 4. Germline V CDR1 and CDR2: MGHRA, YSYEKL. The CDR3 covers 14 residues. The CDR3 region is CASSHGQGVDEQYF. CDR3 in DNA: TGCGCCAGCAGCCATGGACAGGGGGTCGACGAGCAGTACTTC.

The chain carries TRBV29-1 and TRBJ1-1, with D perhaps TRBD1 (5 bases). There are 13 residues in the CDR3. Trimming pared 5 bases from V and 4 bases from J, leaving 14 bases between. Germline assignment: CDR1 SQVTM and CDR2 ANQGSEA. The CDR3 nucleotides are TGCAGCGTTTTACAGGCGTCGGGCACTGAAGCTTTCTTT. Translation gives CSVLQASGTEAFF.

The chain employs TRBV4-3 and TRBJ2-1, with 7 positions matching TRBD2. V dropped 1 base and J dropped 2; count of bases not matched to a gene: 2. The CDR3 is 15 amino acids. Per the germline V gene, CDR1 is LGHNA and CDR2 is YSLEER. CDR3 sequence: CASSQGGGTYNEQFF. In nucleotides, the CDR3 is TGCGCCAGCAGCCAAGGCGGGGGTACCTACAATGAGCAGTTCTTC.

This clonotype turned up a few times. The V gene is TRBV14, the J gene TRBJ2-7; D gene uncertain. V shed 0 bases and J shed 2 bases, with 14 bases lying between them. Germline loops: CDR1 SGHDN, CDR2 FVKESK. There are 16 residues in the CDR3. The CDR3 sequence: CASSQERTATAYEQYF. CDR3 in DNA: TGTGCCAGCAGCCAAGAAAGGACGGCAACCGCCTACGAGCAGTACTTC.

This clonotype turned up a few times. This chain links TRBV15 with TRBJ2-7; TRBD2 matches at 12 bases. The CDR3 runs to 15 residues. The V and J ends lost 3 bases and 1 base, in that order; junction bases with no gene match: 1. CDR1 LNHNV and CDR2 YYDKDF come from the germline V gene (reference sequence). The CDR3 region is CATSRGLAGSYEQYF. In DNA form, the CDR3 reads TGTGCCACCAGCAGGGGACTAGCGGGTTCCTACGAGCAGTACTTC.

This chain uses TRBV9 with TRBJ2-5; 16 bases align to TRBD2. Germline trimming cut 7 bases from V and 9 bases from J; bases unmatched to any gene: 6. Germline CDR1 SGDLS, CDR2 YYNGEE. The CDR3 is 14 residues long. The CDR3 DNA follows: TGTGCCAGCGGAGAGGGACTAGCGGGAGGGTCCCAGTACTTC. Its translation: CASGEGLAGGSQYF.

The rearrangement joins TRBV7-9 to TRBJ2-2; the D gene is possibly TRBD1 (6 bases). The V end was cut by 1 base, the J end by 1 base, with 7 bases between. The V gene's germline CDR1 is SEHNR and CDR2 FQNEAQ (reference sequence). The CDR3 runs 15 residues. The CDR3 protein is CASSLGQVNTGELFF. CDR3 in DNA: TGTGCCAGCAGCTTAGGACAGGTGAACACCGGGGAGCTGTTTTTT.

The gene calls are TRBV15 and TRBJ2-1, with no clear D. Trimming removed 1 base from V and 9 bases from J, with 10 bases in between. The CDR3 has 13 residues. The germline V gene has CDR1 LNHNV and CDR2 YYDKDF (reference sequence). CDR3 coding DNA: TGTGCCACCAGCAGAGCTGGAGTAGTTGAGCAGTTCTTC. Its protein product is CATSRAGVVEQFF.

CDR3 amino acids: CASSSVGTGELFF. The CDR3 bases are TGTGCCAGCAGCTCGGTGGGAACCGGGGAGCTGTTTTTT. V is TRBV7-8 and J is TRBJ2-2; D is ambiguous. Germline assignment: CDR1 SGHVS and CDR2 FQNEAQ. Trimming took 4 bases from V and 5 from J, leaving 8 bases between them. The CDR3 loop spans 13 amino acids.

This clonotype was observed a few times. The V gene is TRBV7-6, the J gene TRBJ2-5; D might be TRBD2 (5 bases). V lost 3 bases to trimming and J lost 12 bases, with 17 bases between them. Germline values: CDR1 SGHVS, CDR2 FNYEAQ. The CDR3 length is 13 residues. The DNA of the CDR3 is TGTGCCAGCAGCTTGGCCGACTCGGGGAGCGAGTACTTC. Translated: CASSLADSGSEYF.

This chain links TRBV7-2 with TRBJ2-7, with 8 bases lining up with TRBD1. The germline CDR1 and CDR2 sequences are SGHTA and FQGNSA. Unmatched junction bases numbered 6, after V lost 2 bases and J lost 3 bases. There are 15 residues in the CDR3. CDR3 region: CASSLIRDRFYEQYF. The CDR3 DNA is TGTGCCAGCAGCTTAATCCGGGACAGGTTCTACGAGCAGTACTTC.

J is TRBJ2-4 and V is TRBV20-1; D gene unclear. The CDR3 is made up of 11 amino acids. Germline V gives CDR1 DFQATT, CDR2 SNEGSKA (reference sequence). V was shortened by 6 bases and J by 9 bases, with 12 bases between the two germline ends. The CDR3 DNA is TGCAGTGCCCCCCTTAGTAGCATTCAGTACTTC. Its protein is CSAPLSSIQYF.

This clonotype was counted a few times. V usage is TRBV7-9 and J usage is TRBJ1-6; TRBD1 might be the D (5 bases). CDR1 is SEHNR and CDR2 is FQNEAQ in the germline V gene (reference sequence). The CDR3 has 14 residues. The V end lost 3 bases, the J end lost 9 bases, and 12 bases lay between the germline ends. CDR3 loop: CASSFGGESSPLHF. For the CDR3, the DNA is TGTGCCAGCAGCTTTGGAGGGGAGTCTTCACCCCTCCACTTT.

The chain combines TRBV12-3 or TRBV12-4 with TRBJ2-1; tentatively, D is TRBD1 (6 bases). The CDR3 is 16 residues long. V shed 7 bases and J shed 2 bases, with 18 bases lying between them. The CDR3 DNA reads TGTGCCAGCAAGGGGGAGACACATTCGACCTACAATGAGCAGTTCTTC. Its translation: CASKGETHSTYNEQFF.